This T cell receptor (beta chain) was recovered during a study of control samples from healthy donors and cancer patients. Here immunoSEQ multiplex PCR was the method, and the copy in TCRdb shows in-frame clones only, minus some. The sample consists of about 110,000 clones, 75% to 90% of them appearing once. Germline CDR1 reads SGHRS; CDR2 reads YFSETQ. The CDR3 spans 14 residues. With 0 bases removed from V and 4 bases from J, the gap between germline ends came to 7 bases. What was sequenced was blood. This TCR was recovered from a woman aged 45-59 years in good health. The chain employs TRBV5-1 and TRBJ2-2; D is unresolved. This CDR3 is CASSLGSITGELFF. CDR3 nucleotide sequence: TGCGCCAGCAGCTTGGGATCCATCACCGGGGAGCTGTTTTTT. The full variable domain, its missing parts supplied by reference TRBV5-1 and TRBJ2-2, is KAGVTQTPRYLIKTRGQQVTLSCSPISGHRSVSWYQQTPGQGLQFLFEYFSETQRNKGNFPGRFSGRQFSNSRSEMNVSTLELGDSALYLCASSLGSITGELFFGEGSRLTVL.